This T cell receptor beta chain comes out of a study of blood T cell repertoires in COVID-19 (dated by TCRdb to the early 2020s). As for the study more broadly: Collaborator samples came from the United States, Italy and Spain and covered acute and convalescent phases of COVID-19. A de-identified subject ID, COVID-19 status, age in years and sex were almost always included in the sample metadata. The material from the prospective study consisted of cDNA or gDNA derived from T cells, B-cell-depleted T cells, or PBMCs. The repertoires were released in a freely available public database intended as a resource for research on the immune response to SARS-CoV-2. Where HLA class I and class II types were available, the types were taken from metadata supplied by the sample provider, not from assay-based typing. Deeply sampled blood TCRbeta repertoires from subjects exposed to, actively infected with, or recovered from COVID-19 were included in the dataset. Samples came from the ongoing ImmuneRACE study (first 160 participants) plus 1,254 subjects from 6 global collaborators. Study-level results and caveats: The amount of clinical and demographic metadata varied by source and participant and was provided uncurated.

The collaborating institutions used their own protocols to collect whole blood in K2EDTA tubes. For TCRbeta analysis, collaborators shipped samples as frozen whole blood, isolated PBMCs, or DNA extracted from either of those sample types. Comment on this clone: The specificity of this receptor is unknown. Qualities for individual bases were not recorded, and no much larger clone is one base off.

V is pared back by 6 bases and J by 5 bases, with 7 bases lying between the germline termini. The CDR3 runs 12 amino acids, cysteine and phenylalanine included. Of the read, only the CDR3 DNA is kept; its 36 bases are in frame from base 1. The germline V gene specifies SGHNT as CDR1 and YENEEA as CDR2. TCRbeta CDR3 regions were amplified from genomic DNA by means of the immunoSEQ Assay, a bias-controlled multiplex PCR. In the paper's pipeline: Within the assay, amplification of reference gene primers was used to estimate how many nucleated cells each sample contained. Sequence reads were collapsed and filtered to measure the absolute abundance of every unique TCRbeta CDR3 rearrangement. For each sample, productive Simpson clonality was calculated by taking the square root of Simpson's diversity index across productive rearrangements. In TCRdb, the immuneACCESS table is reduced to in-frame sequences with V and J assigned. These tables do not hold every clone; where another copy was compared, an unresolved V gene accounts for under half, and the others remain unexplained. That table supplies the V and J calls and clone size; D and trimming were determined from the DNA. Recorded for this sample are about 210,000 clones; around 80% of them occurred a single time. About 12% of the sample rests with the top ten.

The sample was peripheral blood. The origin of this receptor is a woman between 35 and 50 years old with acute or convalescent COVID-19. The sequence is built from TRBV11-3 and TRBJ2-2; the D gene lacks a confident call. The CDR3 region: CASRSMTGELFF. DNA sequence: TGTGCCAGCAGATCAATGACCGGGGAGCTGTTTTTT.